This is a list of T cell receptor beta chains from one sample in a study of CD4 T cells in relation to SARS-CoV-2 and coronaviruses. Generated by immunoSEQ multiplex PCR, the TCRdb table keeps only in-frame clones and is missing some. The repertoire consists of roughly 57,000 clones, with 70% to 90% occurring once and the leading ten covering about 1.4%. Sequencing was performed on memory CD4+ T cells from PBMCs. These receptors were collected from a human donor in good health. The CDR3 runs from the conserved cysteine through the conserved F or W. The D gene is left open where the match is weak. Where a row states a size, it is once, few, many or the class of an expanded clone; other rows omit it.

clone size: -; V gene: TRBV28; D gene: -; J gene: TRBJ1-2; CDR3 DNA: TGTGCCAGCTATTCAGCTTTCTATGGCTACACCTTC; CDR3 protein: CASYSAFYGYTF
clone size: -; V gene: TRBV5-1; D gene: -; J gene: TRBJ2-3; CDR3 DNA: TGCGCCAGCAGCCCCCTGGGGCAGGGGAGCCCAGATACGCAGTATTTT; CDR3 protein: CASSPLGQGSPDTQYF
clone size: -; V gene: TRBV7-6; D gene: -; J gene: TRBJ1-6; CDR3 DNA: TGTGCCAGCAGCTTAGCGCCGGGCAACACCCTCCACTTT; CDR3 protein: CASSLAPGNTLHF
clone size: -; V gene: TRBV29-1; D gene: TRBD2; J gene: TRBJ2-1; CDR3 DNA: TGCAGCGTTTCGGTCCGGGGAGCGGGAGGGCCAGGGAATGAGCAGTTCTTC; CDR3 protein: CSVSVRGAGGPGNEQFF
clone size: once; V gene: TRBV30; D gene: -; J gene: TRBJ2-6; CDR3 DNA: TGTGCCTGGCGACCAACAGCGGCCAACGTCCTGACTTTC; CDR3 protein: CAWRPTAANVLTF
clone size: -; V gene: TRBV28; D gene: TRBD2; J gene: TRBJ2-7; CDR3 DNA: TGTGCCAGCAGGCTGGGACTAGCGGGAGGCTACGAGCAGTACTTC; CDR3 protein: CASRLGLAGGYEQYF
clone size: -; V gene: TRBV6-4; D gene: -; J gene: TRBJ2-4; CDR3 DNA: TGTGCCTGTACTGGACGGGAAAACATTCAGTACTTC; CDR3 protein: CACTGRENIQYF
clone size: -; V gene: TRBV28; D gene: -; J gene: TRBJ2-7; CDR3 DNA: TGTGCCAGCAGTGCGCCGGGACAACAGACCAACGAGCAGTACTTC; CDR3 protein: CASSAPGQQTNEQYF
clone size: -; V gene: TRBV6-5; D gene: TRBD1; J gene: TRBJ1-3; CDR3 DNA: TGTGCCAGCAGACGGGACAGGGAGTACGGAAACACCATATATTTT; CDR3 protein: CASRRDREYGNTIYF
clone size: -; V gene: TRBV18; D gene: TRBD1; J gene: TRBJ2-4; CDR3 DNA: TGTGCCAGCTCACCACCGAGACAGGGAGAAATAGCCAAAAACATTCAGTACTTC; CDR3 protein: CASSPPRQGEIAKNIQYF
clone size: -; V gene: TRBV28; D gene: -; J gene: TRBJ1-4; CDR3 DNA: TGTGCCAGCAGAAAGGAGGGGAGCCAAAAACTGTTTTTT; CDR3 protein: CASRKEGSQKLFF
clone size: -; V gene: TRBV6-1; D gene: TRBD1; J gene: TRBJ2-1; CDR3 DNA: TGTGCCAGCAGTGACCGAGGGCAGGGGGACAATGAGCAGTTCTTC; CDR3 protein: CASSDRGQGDNEQFF
clone size: once; V gene: TRBV5-1; D gene: -; J gene: TRBJ2-3; CDR3 DNA: TGCGCCAGCAGGGCCAAGAACACAGATACGCAGTATTTT; CDR3 protein: CASRAKNTDTQYF
clone size: -; V gene: TRBV24-1; D gene: -; J gene: TRBJ2-1; CDR3 DNA: TGTGCCACCAGTGATCCTTCCTACAATGAGCAGTTCTTC; CDR3 protein: CATSDPSYNEQFF
clone size: -; V gene: TRBV19; D gene: TRBD2; J gene: TRBJ2-6; CDR3 DNA: TGTGCCAGTAGTAAAACTAGCGGGGCCTCTGGGGCCAACGTCCTGACTTTC; CDR3 protein: CASSKTSGASGANVLTF
clone size: -; V gene: TRBV3-1/TRBV3-2; D gene: TRBD1; J gene: TRBJ1-1; CDR3 DNA: TGTGCCAGCAGCCAAGATACAGGGGGCGTCACTGAAGCTTTCTTT; CDR3 protein: CASSQDTGGVTEAFF
clone size: -; V gene: TRBV7-3; D gene: -; J gene: TRBJ2-1; CDR3 DNA: TGTGCCAGCAGCTTCGTAGGGTCCTACAATGAGCAGTTCTTC; CDR3 protein: CASSFVGSYNEQFF
clone size: once; V gene: TRBV12-3/TRBV12-4; D gene: -; J gene: TRBJ2-3; CDR3 DNA: TGTGCCAGCAGTTCCAACACAGATACGCAGTATTTT; CDR3 protein: CASSSNTDTQYF
clone size: -; V gene: TRBV5-4; D gene: -; J gene: TRBJ2-5; CDR3 DNA: TGTGCCAGCAGCTTGGCTGGGTTTGGTAGCCGAGAGACCCAGTACTTC; CDR3 protein: CASSLAGFGSRETQYF
clone size: few; V gene: TRBV18; D gene: TRBD1; J gene: TRBJ2-7; CDR3 DNA: TGTGCCAGCTCACTAGGGACAGGAGTCTACGAGCAGTACTTC; CDR3 protein: CASSLGTGVYEQYF
clone size: -; V gene: TRBV28; D gene: -; J gene: TRBJ1-6; CDR3 DNA: TGTGCCAGCAGTTTAGGGTATTCACCCCTCCACTTT; CDR3 protein: CASSLGYSPLHF
clone size: -; V gene: TRBV6-1; D gene: -; J gene: TRBJ2-2; CDR3 DNA: TGTGCCAGCAGTGAAGTCGGACCGGTTTGGCTGTTTTTT; CDR3 protein: CASSEVGPVWLFF
clone size: -; V gene: TRBV18; D gene: -; J gene: TRBJ2-3; CDR3 DNA: TGTGCCAGCTCACCAACCGGGGATACGCAGTATTTT; CDR3 protein: CASSPTGDTQYF
clone size: -; V gene: TRBV20-1; D gene: -; J gene: TRBJ2-7; CDR3 DNA: TGCAGTGGGACAGCGTTGTACGAGCAGTACTTC; CDR3 protein: CSGTALYEQYF
clone size: -; V gene: TRBV19; D gene: -; J gene: TRBJ2-2; CDR3 DNA: TGTGCCAGTGCGAAAAGACAGGCGAACACCGGGGAGCTGTTTTTT; CDR3 protein: CASAKRQANTGELFF
clone size: -; V gene: TRBV19; D gene: TRBD1; J gene: TRBJ1-5; CDR3 DNA: TGTGCCAGTAGTATCCAACGTCCGACAGGGGTTGGCAATCAGCCCCAGCATTTT; CDR3 protein: CASSIQRPTGVGNQPQHF
clone size: once; V gene: TRBV19; D gene: -; J gene: TRBJ1-1; CDR3 DNA: TGTGCCAGTAGTATTCGCTGGGGGAGTGAAGCTTTCTTT; CDR3 protein: CASSIRWGSEAFF
clone size: -; V gene: TRBV3-1/TRBV3-2; D gene: -; J gene: TRBJ2-7; CDR3 DNA: TGTGCCAGCAGCCATTGGTTGGGAGAGCAGTACTTC; CDR3 protein: CASSHWLGEQYF
clone size: -; V gene: TRBV30; D gene: -; J gene: TRBJ1-5; CDR3 DNA: TGTGCCTGGAGAGACGGAGGGCGTAATCAGCCCCAGCATTTT; CDR3 protein: CAWRDGGRNQPQHF
clone size: -; V gene: TRBV3-1/TRBV3-2; D gene: -; J gene: TRBJ2-5; CDR3 DNA: TGTGCCAGCAGCCACCACAATGGGGCTAGCGCCAAAGAGACCCAGTACTTC; CDR3 protein: CASSHHNGASAKETQYF
clone size: -; V gene: TRBV18; D gene: TRBD1; J gene: TRBJ1-4; CDR3 DNA: TGTGCCAGCTCCGTACAGGGGTCTAATGAAAAACTGTTTTTT; CDR3 protein: CASSVQGSNEKLFF
clone size: few; V gene: TRBV6-5; D gene: TRBD1; J gene: TRBJ2-7; CDR3 DNA: TGTGCCAGCAGTTACTCGTTGACAGGGGGTTACGAGCAGTACTTC; CDR3 protein: CASSYSLTGGYEQYF
clone size: -; V gene: TRBV5-1; D gene: -; J gene: TRBJ2-5; CDR3 DNA: TGCGCCAGCAGCTTCTCCGGAAGGTTCGTTGAGACCCAGTACTTC; CDR3 protein: CASSFSGRFVETQYF
clone size: -; V gene: TRBV6-5; D gene: -; J gene: TRBJ2-7; CDR3 DNA: TGTGCCAGCAGGGGGGTTGGACTCTCTTCTTACGAGCAGTACTTC; CDR3 protein: CASRGVGLSSYEQYF
clone size: few; V gene: TRBV25-1; D gene: -; J gene: TRBJ2-1; CDR3 DNA: TGTGCCAGCAGTGAACATTCTCAATACAATGAGCAGTTCTTC; CDR3 protein: CASSEHSQYNEQFF
clone size: -; V gene: TRBV7-2; D gene: -; J gene: TRBJ2-3; CDR3 DNA: TGTGCCAGCACCCCGGACCCAAGAGGCACAGATACGCAGTATTTT; CDR3 protein: CASTPDPRGTDTQYF
clone size: -; V gene: TRBV20-1; D gene: -; J gene: TRBJ1-1; CDR3 DNA: TGCAGTGCCGGGACCACTGAAGCTTTCTTT; CDR3 protein: CSAGTTEAFF
clone size: -; V gene: TRBV7-3; D gene: -; J gene: TRBJ2-3; CDR3 DNA: TGTGCCAGCAGCTTAGGGACTAGCACAGATACGCAGTATTTT; CDR3 protein: CASSLGTSTDTQYF
clone size: -; V gene: TRBV6-1; D gene: TRBD1; J gene: TRBJ2-7; CDR3 DNA: TGTGCCAGCAGTGAACTGGGACAGCCTTCCTACGAGCAGTACTTC; CDR3 protein: CASSELGQPSYEQYF
clone size: -; V gene: TRBV27; D gene: -; J gene: TRBJ2-3; CDR3 DNA: TGTGCCAGCAGTTCGGGGTCAGATACGCAGTATTTT; CDR3 protein: CASSSGSDTQYF
clone size: -; V gene: TRBV3-1/TRBV3-2; D gene: TRBD2; J gene: TRBJ2-4; CDR3 DNA: TGTGCCAGCAGCAAAAGGGACGGGAGGTACAAAAACATTCAGTACTTC; CDR3 protein: CASSKRDGRYKNIQYF
clone size: -; V gene: TRBV6-6; D gene: TRBD1; J gene: TRBJ1-4; CDR3 DNA: TGTGCCAGCAGGAATAGGGGGCAGTCAGCTAATGAAAAACTGTTTTTT; CDR3 protein: CASRNRGQSANEKLFF
clone size: -; V gene: TRBV7-3; D gene: TRBD2; J gene: TRBJ2-1; CDR3 DNA: TGTGCCAGCAGCTTAGGCCTAGCGGGAGAGGTCGAGCAGTTCTTC; CDR3 protein: CASSLGLAGEVEQFF